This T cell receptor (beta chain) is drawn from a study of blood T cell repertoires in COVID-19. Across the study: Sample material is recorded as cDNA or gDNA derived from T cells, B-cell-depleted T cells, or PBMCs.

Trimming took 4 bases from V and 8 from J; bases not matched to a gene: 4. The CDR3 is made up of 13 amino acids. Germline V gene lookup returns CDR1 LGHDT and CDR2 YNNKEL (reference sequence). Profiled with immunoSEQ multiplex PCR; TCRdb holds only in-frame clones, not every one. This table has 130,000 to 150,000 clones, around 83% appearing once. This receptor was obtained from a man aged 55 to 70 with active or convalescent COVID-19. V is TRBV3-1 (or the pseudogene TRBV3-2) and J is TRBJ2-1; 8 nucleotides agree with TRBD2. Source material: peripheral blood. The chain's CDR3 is CASSPGLAYEQFF. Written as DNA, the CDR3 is TGTGCCAGCAGCCCCGGACTAGCCTATGAGCAGTTCTTC.